This T cell receptor (beta chain) emerged from a study of low-dose radiotherapy and immunotherapy resistance in tumors. Sample time point: before trial treatment. This clonotype was found many times. The CDR3 contains 16 residues. The ends lost 5 bases at V and 0 bases at J; junction bases unmatched: 8. Germline V gives CDR1 MNHNS, CDR2 SASEGT. cDNA synthesis used a TRAV/TRBV-specific primer set for both chains. With a V-primer adapter and a constant-region primer, TCRs were amplified for about 20 PCR cycles. TCRdb used MiXCR to reprocess the reads, holding one entry per CDR3 protein. The profile shows roughly 76,000 distinct CDR3 sequences, about 19% of them singletons.

The TCR originated in a male donor with prostate cancer. Material: PBMCs, obtained before treatment. The chain links TRBV6-1 to TRBJ2-7, with 9 nucleotides matching TRBD2. CDR3 region: CASSPKTSGSSYEQYF. The CDR3 DNA sequence: TGTGCCAGCAGTCCCAAGACTAGCGGTAGCTCCTACGAGCAGTACTTC.